This T cell receptor (beta chain) emerged from a study of T-cell memory formation after mild COVID-19. TCRdb re-analysed the 5' RACE reads in MiXCR, keeping a single row per CDR3 protein. The sample yields about 190,000 distinct CDR3 sequences, 27% seen once. The germline V gene has CDR1 SGHRS and CDR2 YFSETQ. Trimming pared 5 bases from V and 3 bases from J, leaving 12 bases between. The CDR3 is made up of 14 amino acids. The chain carries TRBV5-1 and TRBJ2-1; TRBD1 is a possible D gene (5 bases). The TCR originated in an adult woman who had mild COVID-19 (a few samples of this study predate the infection). Cell type and time point are not known. The sample was PBMCs or a T cell subset sorted from them (not recorded which). The CDR3 loop is CASREGADYNEQFF. The DNA of the CDR3 is TGCGCCAGCAGGGAAGGGGCTGACTACAATGAGCAGTTCTTC. Full variable domain (missing parts from reference TRBV5-1 and TRBJ2-1): KAGVTQTPRYLIKTRGQQVTLSCSPISGHRSVSWYQQTPGQGLQFLFEYFSETQRNKGNFPGRFSGRQFSNSRSEMNVSTLELGDSALYLCASREGADYNEQFFGPGTRLTVL.